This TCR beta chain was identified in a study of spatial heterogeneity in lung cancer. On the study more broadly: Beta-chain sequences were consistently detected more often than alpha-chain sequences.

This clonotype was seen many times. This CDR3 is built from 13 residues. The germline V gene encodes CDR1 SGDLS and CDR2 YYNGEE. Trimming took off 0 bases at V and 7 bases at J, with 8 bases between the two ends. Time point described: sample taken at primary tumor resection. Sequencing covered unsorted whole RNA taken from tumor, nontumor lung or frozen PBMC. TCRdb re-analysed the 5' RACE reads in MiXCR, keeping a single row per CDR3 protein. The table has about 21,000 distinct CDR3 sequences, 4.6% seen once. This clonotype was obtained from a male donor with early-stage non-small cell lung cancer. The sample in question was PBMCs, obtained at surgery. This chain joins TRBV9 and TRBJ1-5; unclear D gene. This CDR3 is CASSVEHGQPQHF. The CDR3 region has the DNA TGTGCCAGCAGCGTAGAACACGGGCAGCCCCAGCATTTT. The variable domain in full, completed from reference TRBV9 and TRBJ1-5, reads DSGVTQTPKHLITATGQRVTLRCSPRSGDLSVYWYQQSLDQGLQFLIQYYNGEERAKGNILERFSAQQFPDLHSELNLSSLELGDSALYFCASSVEHGQPQHFGDGTRLSIL.